The clone carrying this T cell receptor beta chain was detected only a few times. Sequenced by immunoSEQ multiplex PCR; TCRdb stores in-frame clones only, minus some. The data contain tens of thousands of clones, around 88% of them singletons. These data are taken from a study of blood T cell repertoires in COVID-19. The wider study: COVID-19 samples, acute and convalescent, were from the United States, Italy and Spain.

Germline V gene lookup returns CDR1 LNHNV and CDR2 YYDKDF (reference sequence). The CDR3 totals 14 residues. V lost 2 bases and J 6 bases, leaving 10 bases between the germline ends. The chain is built from TRBV15 and TRBJ2-2; D uncertain. The clonotype was recovered from a human donor with active COVID-19. The donor label of this sample is uncertain. Sequenced: peripheral blood. CDR3 sequence: CATSRPPQAGELFF. In DNA, the CDR3 is TGTGCCACCAGCAGACCCCCCCAGGCCGGGGAGCTGTTTTTT.